Following are 23 T cell receptor beta chains from one sample sequenced in a study of T cell responses to AZD1222 COVID-19 vaccine. Sequencing used immunoSEQ multiplex PCR; TCRdb keeps in-frame clones, though not all of them. This table holds about 99,000 clones, about nine tenths found once. The input for sequencing was peripheral blood, taken 28 days after the second dose of the MenACWY control vaccine. The receptors stem from an adult who received the MenACWY meningococcal vaccine as a control.

This chain uses TRBV7-8 with TRBJ2-1; TRBD1 matches 9 bases. With V trimmed by 0 bases and J by 4 bases, 4 bases remained unmatched. CDR1 is SGHVS, CDR2 FQNEAQ, per germline. This CDR3 is built from 16 residues. The CDR3 reads CASSLALGQGYNEQFF. For the CDR3, the DNA is TGTGCCAGCAGCTTAGCGTTGGGACAGGGTTACAATGAGCAGTTCTTC.

V and J are TRBV30 and TRBJ2-7; perhaps TRBD2 as D (6 bases). The CDR3 sequence is 14 residues long. V dropped 4 bases and J dropped 1 base, with 14 bases sitting between them. Germline V gives CDR1 GTSNPN, CDR2 SVGIG (reference sequence). The DNA of the CDR3 is TGTGCCTGGATTACGCGCGGGGCTTCCTACGAGCAGTACTTC. This encodes CAWITRGASYEQYF.

The rearrangement joins TRBV5-1 to TRBJ2-3; D is ambiguous. The germline gives CDR1 SGHRS, CDR2 YFSETQ. This CDR3 contains 14 residues. V was shortened by 1 base and J by 2 bases, with 8 bases between the two germline ends. The CDR3 sequence: CASSLTDLTDTQYF. Here the CDR3 DNA reads TGCGCCAGCAGCTTGACTGACCTCACAGATACGCAGTATTTT.

The chain uses TRBV10-3 and TRBJ1-1, with D perhaps TRBD1 (6 bases). The CDR3 runs to 13 residues. V lost 7 bases and J 4 bases, leaving 13 bases between the germline ends. Looked up from germline, CDR1 is ENHRY and CDR2 is SYGVKD. CDR3 in DNA: TGTGCCATCAAGGCAGGGGCGGGCACTGAAGCTTTCTTT. Translating it yields CAIKAGAGTEAFF.

The V call is TRBV4-1, the J call TRBJ1-5, with D perhaps TRBD1 (6 bases). The ends were cut back, 1 base at V and 2 bases at J, with 15 bases in the middle. Germline CDR1 and CDR2: MGHRA and YSYEKL. CDR3 length equals 17 residues. For the CDR3, the DNA is TGCGCCAGCAGCCAAGTATTCTCGGGGGGCGGCAATCAGCCCCAGCATTTT. It is translated as CASSQVFSGGGNQPQHF.

This sequence joins TRBV7-7 and TRBJ2-1; tentatively, D is TRBD2 (5 bases). The V gene lost 2 bases and the J gene lost 6 bases, with 11 bases spanning the gap. CDR1 SSHAT and CDR2 FNYEAQ come from the germline V gene (reference sequence). There are 14 residues in the CDR3. CDR3 sequence reads: CASSLSGTPNEQFF. Written as DNA, the CDR3 is TGTGCCAGCAGCTTAAGCGGAACCCCCAATGAGCAGTTCTTC.

V gene TRBV5-1 combines with J gene TRBJ2-2; D could derive from TRBD1 or TRBD2 (5 bases each). The CDR3 length is 15 residues. Germline V CDR1 and CDR2: SGHRS, YFSETQ. V lost 3 bases and J 4 bases, leaving 13 bases between the germline ends. The CDR3 loop reads CASSWGIAGTGELFF. CDR3 coding DNA: TGCGCCAGCAGCTGGGGGATCGCGGGCACCGGGGAGCTGTTTTTT. Full variable domain (rest looked up from reference TRBV5-1 and TRBJ2-2): KAGVTQTPRYLIKTRGQQVTLSCSPISGHRSVSWYQQTPGQGLQFLFEYFSETQRNKGNFPGRFSGRQFSNSRSEMNVSTLELGDSALYLCASSWGIAGTGELFFGEGSRLTVL.

This chain uses TRBV18 with TRBJ1-2; D call uncertain. Between the trimmed V and J ends, which lost 1 base and 3 bases, there was a span of 6 bases. The CDR3 length is 13 residues. The germline CDR1 and CDR2 sequences are KGHSH and LQKENI. CDR3 loop: CASSPLSDYGYTF. CDR3 in DNA: TGTGCCAGCTCACCACTGTCGGACTATGGCTACACCTTC.

The chain carries TRBV6-2 or TRBV6-3 and TRBJ1-1; weak D call: TRBD1 (5 bases). Germline loops: CDR1 MNHEY, CDR2 SVGEGT. This CDR3 has 13 amino acids. V was clipped by 0 bases and J by 10 bases, with 12 bases between them. The chain's CDR3 is CASSYSSGGGAFF. The CDR3 nucleotides read TGTGCCAGCAGTTACTCGAGTGGGGGGGGAGCTTTCTTT.

The CDR3: CASRQAGTGDYEQYF. CDR3 DNA sequence: TGTGCCAGCAGGCAAGCCGGGACAGGGGACTACGAGCAGTACTTC. The chain links TRBV2 to TRBJ2-7, with 10 bases lining up with TRBD1. This CDR3 is built from 15 residues. Unmatched junction bases numbered 8, after V lost 6 bases and J lost 3 bases. Germline V lookup: CDR1 SNHLY, CDR2 FYNNEI.

This clone was recorded only once. V gene TRBV21-1 combines with J gene TRBJ2-7; TRBD2, the table's D call, was not compared with the DNA. TRBV21-1 is labeled a pseudogene. The CDR3 has 14 amino acids. The CDR3: CASSSGRRGYEQYF. As DNA, the CDR3 is TGTGCCAGCAGCTCCGGACGCCGCGGGTACGAGCAGTACTTC.

In this sample, this clone turned up once. This chain joins TRBV7-2 and TRBJ2-3, with a weak D call TRBD1 (6 bases). There are 14 residues in the CDR3. Germline CDR1 reads SGHTA; CDR2 reads FQGNSA. V lost 8 bases, J lost 4 bases, and 16 bases lay in between. This CDR3 reads CASGVGQIPDTQYF. Written as DNA, the CDR3 is TGTGCCAGCGGCGTAGGACAGATTCCAGATACGCAGTATTTT.

This chain links TRBV24-1 with TRBJ2-5, with 10 bases identical to TRBD1. The CDR3 runs to 17 residues. Per germline, CDR1 KGHDR and CDR2 SFDVKD. With V trimmed by 4 bases and J by 0 bases, 7 bases remained unmatched. The CDR3: CATSEYPGQGYQETQYF. CDR3 bases: TGTGCCACCAGTGAGTACCCGGGACAGGGGTACCAAGAGACCCAGTACTTC.

The chain uses TRBV18 and TRBJ2-2, with unresolved D. CDR1 is KGHSH, CDR2 LQKENI, per germline. The CDR3 length is 15 residues. Trimming took off 4 bases at V and 2 bases at J, with 11 bases between the two ends. This CDR3 reads CASSLTRQNTGELFF. For the CDR3, the DNA is TGTGCCAGCTCACTAACACGACAAAACACCGGGGAGCTGTTTTTT. The full variable domain, completed using reference TRBV18 and TRBJ2-2, is NAGVMQNPRHLVRRRGQEARLRCSPMKGHSHVYWYRQLPEEGLKFMVYLQKENIIDESGMPKERFSAEFPKEGPSILRIQQVVRGDSAAYFCASSLTRQNTGELFFGEGSRLTVL.

The genes are TRBV5-1 and TRBJ1-2; D is perhaps TRBD1 (5 bases). Germline lookup yields CDR1 SGHRS and CDR2 YFSETQ. Trimming took off 0 bases at V and 6 bases at J, with 15 bases between the two ends. The CDR3 totals 15 residues. CDR3 protein: CASSLGAGKGDGYTF. The CDR3 DNA is TGCGCCAGCAGCTTGGGGGCAGGGAAAGGAGATGGCTACACCTTC.

V is TRBV27 and J is TRBJ1-5, with 12 bases that match TRBD1. With 6 bases clipped from V and 0 bases from J, the junction kept 12 bases outside the gene matches. Per germline, CDR1 MNHEY and CDR2 SMNVEV (reference sequence). This CDR3 region has 19 residues. CDR3 nucleotides: TGTGCCAGCAGACCGCTACCGGGGACAGGGGGCAGTAGCAATCAGCCCCAGCATTTT. The encoded protein is CASRPLPGTGGSSNQPQHF.

This chain connects TRBV9 to TRBJ1-2; D may be TRBD1 (5 bases). From germline, CDR1 is SGDLS and CDR2 YYNGEE. Trimming cost V 0 bases and J 3 bases, with 9 bases left between them. CDR3 length: 14 amino acids. The CDR3 loop is CASSVAGLDYGYTF. CDR3 coding DNA: TGTGCCAGCAGCGTAGCAGGGTTGGACTATGGCTACACCTTC.

The chain employs TRBV30 and TRBJ1-3; 7 nucleotides agree with TRBD1. Germline loops: CDR1 GTSNPN, CDR2 SVGIG (reference sequence). Germline trimming cut 4 bases from V and 0 bases from J; bases unmatched to any gene: 3. The CDR3 loop spans 14 amino acids. CDR3 protein: CAWNWDSSGNTIYF. The CDR3 DNA reads TGTGCCTGGAATTGGGACAGCTCTGGAAACACCATATATTTT.

J is TRBJ1-1 and V is TRBV7-9; tentative D call: TRBD1 (6 bases). CDR1 is SEHNR, CDR2 FQNEAQ, per germline (reference sequence). CDR3 length: 15 residues. The V gene lost 1 base and the J gene lost 6 bases, with 15 bases spanning the gap. The CDR3 nucleotides are TGTGCCAGCAGCTTAGTCCTTCCCAGGGGTTCTGAAGCTTTCTTT. As protein: CASSLVLPRGSEAFF. The full variable domain, rest sourced from reference TRBV7-9 and TRBJ1-1, is DTGVSQNPRHKITKRGQNVTFRCDPISEHNRLYWYRQTLGQGPEFLTYFQNEAQLEKSRLLSDRFSAERPKGSFSTLEIQRTEQGDSAMYLCASSLVLPRGSEAFFGQGTRLTVV.

The chain has TRBV7-9 and TRBJ2-5; no definite D call. V shed 3 bases and J shed 0 bases, with 11 bases lying between them. The CDR3 sequence is 15 residues long. CDR1 and CDR2 from the germline V gene are SEHNR and FQNEAQ (reference sequence). The CDR3 sequence: CASSFFSTDQETQYF. Here the CDR3 DNA reads TGTGCCAGCAGCTTCTTCTCAACAGACCAAGAGACCCAGTACTTC. Using reference TRBV7-9 and TRBJ2-5 for the parts outside the CDR3, the full variable domain is DTGVSQNPRHKITKRGQNVTFRCDPISEHNRLYWYRQTLGQGPEFLTYFQNEAQLEKSRLLSDRFSAERPKGSFSTLEIQRTEQGDSAMYLCASSFFSTDQETQYFGPGTRLLVL.

The genes are TRBV18 and TRBJ1-2; 9 bases line up with TRBD1. V lost 1 base and J lost 5; bases outside the gene matches: 2. Per germline, CDR1 KGHSH and CDR2 LQKENI. The CDR3 is 14 amino acids. The CDR3 DNA reads as TGTGCCAGCTCACCACAGGACAGGGGTTATGGCTACACCTTC. This sequence encodes CASSPQDRGYGYTF.

The V gene is TRBV5-4, the J gene TRBJ2-5; D is possibly TRBD1 (5 bases). Germline lookup yields CDR1 SGHNT and CDR2 YYREEE (reference sequence). The CDR3 loop spans 15 amino acids. Trimming pared 2 bases from V and 5 bases from J, leaving 16 bases between. This chain's CDR3 is CASSFMKRGEETQYF. The CDR3 nucleotides are TGTGCCAGCAGCTTCATGAAAAGGGGCGAGGAGACCCAGTACTTC.

V gene TRBV5-4 combines with J gene TRBJ2-2; 12 bases match TRBD2. V trimming: 4 bases; J trimming: 7 bases; junction bases outside the gene matches: 8. The CDR3 sequence is 16 residues long. The germline V gene has CDR1 SGHNT and CDR2 YYREEE (reference sequence). This chain's CDR3 is CASSQLAGGHVGELFF. DNA for the CDR3: TGTGCCAGCAGCCAACTAGCGGGGGGCCACGTCGGGGAGCTGTTTTTT.